The clone carrying this T cell receptor (beta chain) has only a few counts. This sample was included in a study of T cells of healthy individuals. This CDR3 comprises 15 residues. Trimming removed 7 bases from V and 2 bases from J, with 18 bases in between. CDR1 is MDHEN and CDR2 is SYDVKM in the germline V gene. TCRdb itself ran the 5' RACE reads through MiXCR, one entry per CDR3 protein. The table lists 90,000 to 100,000 distinct CDR3 sequences, 15% to 20% of them singletons. This clonotype was sampled from a human donor in good health. This chain uses TRBV28 with TRBJ2-7, with TRBD1 as a possible D gene (5 bases). The CDR3 here is CASTPGAALTYEQYF. The CDR3 DNA reads as TGTGCCAGCACTCCTGGGGCAGCATTAACCTACGAGCAGTACTTC.